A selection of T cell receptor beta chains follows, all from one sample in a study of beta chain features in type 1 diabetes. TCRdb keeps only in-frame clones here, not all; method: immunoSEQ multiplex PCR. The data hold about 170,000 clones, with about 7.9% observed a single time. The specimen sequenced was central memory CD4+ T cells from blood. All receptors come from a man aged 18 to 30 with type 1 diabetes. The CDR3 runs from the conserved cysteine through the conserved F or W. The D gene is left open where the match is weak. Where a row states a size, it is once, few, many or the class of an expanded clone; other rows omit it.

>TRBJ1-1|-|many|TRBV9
TGTGCCAGCAGCGTAGCACTATTCAATGAAGCTTTCTTT
CASSVALFNEAFF
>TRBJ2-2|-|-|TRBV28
TGTGCCAGCAGTTTAAGTTTGGGCCCTACCGGGGAGCTGTTTTTT
CASSLSLGPTGELFF
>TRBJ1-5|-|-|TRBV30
TGTGCCTGGAGCGCAGGATCCTACAATCAGCCCCAGCATTTT
CAWSAGSYNQPQHF
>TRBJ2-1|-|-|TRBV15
TGTGCCACCAGCAGAGATGGACAAACCTACAATGAGCAGTTCTTC
CATSRDGQTYNEQFF
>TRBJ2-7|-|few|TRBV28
TGTGCCAGCACCATGGGGGGTGCCGAGCAGTACTTC
CASTMGGAEQYF
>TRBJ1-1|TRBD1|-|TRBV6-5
TGTGCCACCAGGGGACAGGGCTTTTCGAACACTGAAGCTTTCTTT
CATRGQGFSNTEAFF
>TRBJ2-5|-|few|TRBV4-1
TGCGCCAGCAGCCAAGACAGGGAAGAGACCCAGTACTTC
CASSQDREETQYF
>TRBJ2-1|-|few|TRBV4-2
TGTGCCAGCAGCCAAGAAGGCGGGGTTTCAGGTGAGCAGTTCTTC
CASSQEGGVSGEQFF
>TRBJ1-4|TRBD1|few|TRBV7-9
TGTGCCAGCAGCGACCGAGGGCTGAGCAGGGGGAACGAAAAACTGTTTTTT
CASSDRGLSRGNEKLFF
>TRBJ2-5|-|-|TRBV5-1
TGCGCCAGCTGCCGACAGGACGAGACCCAGTACTTC
CASCRQDETQYF
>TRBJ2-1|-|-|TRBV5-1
TGCGCCAGCAGCCTGGACTTAAATGAGCAGTTCTTC
CASSLDLNEQFF